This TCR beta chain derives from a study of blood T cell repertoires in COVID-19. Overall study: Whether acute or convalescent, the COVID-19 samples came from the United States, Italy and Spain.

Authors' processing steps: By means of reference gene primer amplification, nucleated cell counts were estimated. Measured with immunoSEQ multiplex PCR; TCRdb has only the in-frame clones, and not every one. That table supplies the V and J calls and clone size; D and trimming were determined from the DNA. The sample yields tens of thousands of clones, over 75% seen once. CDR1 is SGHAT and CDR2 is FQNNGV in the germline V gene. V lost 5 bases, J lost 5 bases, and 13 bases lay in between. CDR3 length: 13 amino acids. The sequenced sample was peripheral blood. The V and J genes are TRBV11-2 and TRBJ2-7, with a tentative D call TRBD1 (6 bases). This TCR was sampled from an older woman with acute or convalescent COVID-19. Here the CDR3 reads CASSPGVANEQYF. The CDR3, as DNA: TGTGCCAGCAGCCCAGGGGTAGCAAACGAGCAGTACTTC.